Included here is one T cell receptor (beta chain) sequence, with context. This entry belongs to a study of PD-L1 blockade in urothelial cancer. TCR analog templates of synthetic origin were spiked into each PCR. Libraries were prepared by immunoSEQ multiplex PCR; TCRdb keeps only in-frame clonotypes and omits some of them. The sample consists of about 100,000 clones, 90% to 95% of them appearing once. Samples spanned pretreatment and treatment, with 1 to 8 time points per patient. Germline CDR1 and CDR2: SGHTA and FQGTGA. Trimming at V came to 4 bases and at J to 6 bases, leaving 5 bases not matched to a gene. The length of the CDR3 is 15 residues.

This chain uses TRBV7-3 with TRBJ2-1; 11 bases are a match to TRBD2. This clonotype was sampled from a woman at least 80 years old with urothelial cancer. The sequences come from PBMCs, collected around atezolizumab (anti-PD-L1) treatment. This chain's CDR3 is CASSYSGRASNEQFF. Written as DNA, the CDR3 is TGTGCCAGCAGCTATAGCGGGAGGGCCTCCAATGAGCAGTTCTTC. The complete variable domain, with remaining parts taken from reference TRBV7-3 and TRBJ2-1, reads GAGVSQTPSNKVTEKGKYVELRCDPISGHTALYWYRQSLGQGPEFLIYFQGTGAADDSGLPNDRFFAVRPEGSVSTLKIQRTERGDSAVYLCASSYSGRASNEQFFGPGTRLTVL.